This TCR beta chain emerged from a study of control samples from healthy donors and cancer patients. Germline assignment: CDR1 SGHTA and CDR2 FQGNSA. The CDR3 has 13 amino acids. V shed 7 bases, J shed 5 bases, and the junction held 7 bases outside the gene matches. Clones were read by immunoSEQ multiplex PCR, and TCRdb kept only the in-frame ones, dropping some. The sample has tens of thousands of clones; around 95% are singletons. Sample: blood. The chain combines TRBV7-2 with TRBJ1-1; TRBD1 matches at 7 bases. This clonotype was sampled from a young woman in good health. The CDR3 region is CASKGGAGTEAFF. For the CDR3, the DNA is TGTGCCAGCAAAGGGGGCGCTGGGACTGAAGCTTTCTTT.